What follows describes a single T cell receptor beta chain. The antigen is not known. Through a sample-barcoded 5' primer and a J-beta primer mix, a second PCR was run for roughly 7 to 11 cycles. Each cDNA molecule was tagged by a template-switch adaptor that had 12 random nucleotides. TCRdb independently ran MiXCR on the 5' RACE reads; one entry per CDR3 protein. The sample yields about 1.5 million distinct CDR3 sequences, around 40% seen once. The people who gave samples were healthy Caucasians from Russia, aged roughly 6 to 100. The CDR3 is 11 amino acids. In germline, CDR1 is MNHEY, CDR2 SVGEGT. V shed 2 bases and J shed 10 bases, with 9 bases lying between them. These data belong to a study of blood T cells in healthy people across ages. Study-level points and caveats: There was no known CMV status for donors, so expanded clonotype changes were possibly confounded.

The J gene is TRBJ2-7, the V gene TRBV6-2 or TRBV6-3; D gene unclear. Sequencing input: blood. The source of this sequence is a woman between 18 and 30 years old in good health. CDR3 protein: CASSYIEAQYF. DNA for the CDR3: TGTGCCAGCAGTTACATTGAGGCCCAGTACTTC.